The T cell receptor beta chain under discussion was sequenced for a study of CD8 T cells in ankylosing spondylitis. Whole-study results and caveats: A subset of motif variants has previously been described in the synovial fluid and blood of reactive arthritis. Relatively rare in peripheral blood, disease-linked clones were also CD8+. Several highly homologous variants made up a TCR beta motif that seemed to typify ankylosing spondylitis blood.

Germline assignment: CDR1 DFQATT and CDR2 SNEGSKA (reference sequence). J gave up 4 bases and V 6 bases, and 11 bases lay outside the gene matches. CDR3 length: 14 amino acids. Quantitative 5'-RACE was performed with molecular barcodes, and it yielded the TCR beta libraries. A single record per CDR3 protein comes from TCRdb applying MiXCR to the 5' RACE reads. The sample shows over 450,000 distinct CDR3 sequences, roughly 13% of them seen only once. This clonotype was counted between two and nine times. Its target is unknown. The sample consisted of blood, either unsorted or a sorted T cell fraction (not recorded which). This chain links TRBV20-1 with TRBJ1-2, with TRBD1 matching over 7 bases. This TCR came from a male donor with ankylosing spondylitis. In nucleotides, the CDR3 is TGCAGTGCCCGGGTTCGGGACAGCGGCTATGGCTACACCTTC. Its translation is CSARVRDSGYGYTF.